The present TCR beta chain was sequenced within a study of blood T cell repertoires in COVID-19. Overall study context: Samples came from the United States, Italy and Spain, spanning acute and convalescent COVID-19. PBMCs, B-cell-depleted T cells, or T cells were the source of the cDNA or gDNA that made up the material.

Here immunoSEQ multiplex PCR was the method, and the copy in TCRdb shows in-frame clones only, minus some. The table includes about 220,000 clones, 80% to 90% detected once. This clone was recorded many times. The CDR3 contains 14 residues. Germline loops: CDR1 GTSNPN, CDR2 SVGIG (reference sequence). Deletions cut 4 bases from V and 3 bases from J, with 15 bases between. Sequenced material: peripheral blood. This TCR was sampled from a man aged 25-45 years with active or convalescent COVID-19. The rearrangement joins TRBV30 to TRBJ1-1; no firm D call. CDR3 bases: TGTGCCTGGACCCGAAGCCCGGCGGACACTGAAGCTTTCTTT. This codes for CAWTRSPADTEAFF.